A single sample is the source of the 13 T cell receptor beta chains below, sequenced in a study of T cell clonality in common variable immunodeficiency. Profiling relied on immunoSEQ multiplex PCR, and the TCRdb table lists in-frame clones only, not all of them. The record shows some 32,000 clones for this sample, with no singletons present. The sample comprised peripheral blood mononuclear cells. All receptors come from a person between 18 and 75 years old in good health.

In this sample, this clone turned up many times. The read comes to an end 3 residues before the CDR3 does, leaving the germline J gene to fill in the end. The chain combines TRBV30 with TRBJ1-4; D not resolved. Germline loops: CDR1 GTSNPN, CDR2 SVGIG (reference sequence). V dropped 2 bases and J dropped 7 bases, with 11 bases sitting between them. CDR3 length: 13 residues. The CDR3 sequence: CAWSRSFGEKLFF. CDR3 DNA (partial): TGTGCCTGGAGTCGCTCGTTCGGTGAAAAA.

This clone was picked up a small number of times. Sequencing ends 3 residues short of the CDR3 end; the germline J gene provides the rest. The rearrangement uses TRBV7-2 and TRBJ2-4, with 8 bases identical to TRBD1. CDR1 and CDR2 (germline): SGHTA, FQGNSA. After removal of 3 bases from V and 6 bases from J, the junction contained 1 base not matched to a gene. The CDR3 is 13 residues long. CDR3: CASSFGQGNIQYF. The part of the CDR3 DNA that was read is TGTGCCAGCAGCTTTGGACAGGGAAACATT.

This clone was seen ten or more times. The read stops 3 residues short of the end of the CDR3; the missing end is completed from the germline J gene. The genes are TRBV7-8 and TRBJ1-1, with no clear D. CDR3 length equals 14 residues. Trimming pared 4 bases from V and 1 base from J, leaving 10 bases between. The germline V gene has CDR1 SGHVS and CDR2 FQNEAQ. CDR3 sequence reads: CASSSIAENTEAFF. CDR3 DNA (partial): TGTGCCAGCAGCTCCATAGCCGAGAACACTGAA.

This clone was recorded at least ten times. Sequencing ends 3 residues short of the CDR3 end; the germline J gene provides the rest. The chain combines TRBV5-1 with TRBJ2-5; 12 bases fit TRBD2. J lost 3 bases, V lost 2 bases, and 8 bases had no gene match. The CDR3 has 17 residues. The V gene's germline CDR1 is SGHRS and CDR2 YFSETQ. The CDR3 bases that were read are TGCGCCAGCAGCTTTGACCCTCGACTAGCGGGAGAAGAGACC. Protein product: CASSFDPRLAGEET. The complete CDR3 reads CASSFDPRLAGEETQYF.

In its sample, this clone was seen many times. CDR3 residues: CASSPRPGLAFYNEQFF. The DNA read from the CDR3 is TGTGCCAGCTCACCCCGTCCCGGACTAGCGTTCTACAATGAG. The chain links TRBV18 to TRBJ2-1; the match to TRBD2 covers 9 bases. Sequencing ends 3 residues short of the CDR3 end; the germline J gene provides the rest. Germline V lookup: CDR1 KGHSH, CDR2 LQKENI. The CDR3 consists of 17 residues. With 3 bases clipped from V and 3 bases from J, the junction kept 9 bases outside the gene matches.

As regards this clone: The missing CDR3 end, 3 residues past where the read stops, is filled in from the germline J gene. The chain carries TRBV19 and TRBJ2-3, with TRBD1 matching over 9 bases. Trimming took 7 bases from V and 5 from J; bases not matched to a gene: 10. The CDR3 is 15 amino acids. Germline CDR1 reads LNHDA; CDR2 reads SQIVND (reference sequence). The covered CDR3 bases are TGTGCCAGTACGGCCACAGGGGGCTTCGTAGATACG. It specifies CASTATGGFVDT. The entire CDR3 reads CASTATGGFVDTQYF.

In its sample, this clone was seen many times. The read is 3 residues too short to cover the CDR3 end, so that end is filled in from the germline J gene. The gene calls are TRBV6-4 and TRBJ2-3, with TRBD2 matching 8 bases. The CDR3 is 16 amino acids. Germline CDR1 is MRHNA and CDR2 is SNTAGT. V was pared by 2 bases and J by 4 bases, with 8 bases of the junction left unmatched. Here the CDR3 reads CASSDAPGLEADTQYF. The sequenced CDR3 bases are TGTGCCAGCAGTGACGCACCGGGACTAGAGGCAGATACG.

This clone was recorded a few times. From the germline J gene comes the end of the CDR3, since the read stops 3 residues before it. The genes are TRBV20-1 and TRBJ2-7; D perhaps matches TRBD2 (6 bases). V was cut by 3 bases and J by 2 bases, with 17 bases left in between. The CDR3 covers 15 residues. CDR1 is DFQATT, CDR2 SNEGSKA, per germline (reference sequence). The CDR3 protein is CSARVTGGGAYEQYF. Partial CDR3 DNA: TGCAGTGCTAGGGTTACAGGAGGCGGGGCCTACGAG.

This clone was counted many times. The read ends 3 residues early relative to the CDR3; the germline J gene fills the gap. V is TRBV18 and J is TRBJ2-1, with 10 bases lining up with TRBD1. Trimming removed 2 bases from V and 7 bases from J; junction bases left unmatched: 5. Germline lookup yields CDR1 KGHSH and CDR2 LQKENI. The CDR3 is made up of 15 amino acids. The CDR3 bases that were read are TGTGCCAGCTCACCAGGGACAGGGGAATGGAATGAG. Translation gives CASSPGTGEWNE. The full-length CDR3 reads as CASSPGTGEWNEQFF.

Note on this clone: The junction departs from the called germline gene at one end, perhaps through a read error. The DNA ends 3 residues before the CDR3 does, and the rest of the CDR3 is filled in from the germline J gene. The V gene is TRBV7-3, the J gene TRBJ1-2; no reliable D call. In germline, CDR1 is SGHTA, CDR2 FQGTGA. CDR3 size: 15 residues. The chain's CDR3 is CASSPASGSVYDYTF. Partial CDR3 DNA: TGTGCCAGCAGCCCCGCTAGCGGGAGTGTCTATGAC. Combining the CDR3 with reference TRBV7-3 and TRBJ1-2 gives the whole variable domain GAGVSQTPSNKVTEKGKYVELRCDPISGHTALYWYRQSLGQGPEFLIYFQGTGAADDSGLPNDRFFAVRPEGSVSTLKIQRTERGDSAVYLCASSPASGSVYDYTFGSGTRLTVV.

As to this clone: The read falls 3 residues short of the CDR3 end, and the missing part is taken from the germline J gene. The rearrangement joins TRBV7-9 to TRBJ2-5; TRBD1 matches 7 bases. With V trimmed by 1 base and J by 5 bases, 4 bases remained unmatched. CDR3 length equals 14 residues. Germline lookup yields CDR1 SEHNR and CDR2 FQNEAQ (reference sequence). CDR3 residues: CASSLDRGGETQYF. CDR3 bases read: TGTGCCAGCAGCTTAGACAGGGGTGGCGAGACC.

This clone occurred many times. The read stops 3 residues short of the end of the CDR3; the missing end is completed from the germline J gene. The rearrangement joins TRBV5-1 to TRBJ1-2, with D possibly being TRBD1 (5 bases). This CDR3 region has 11 residues. Germline V CDR1 and CDR2: SGHRS, YFSETQ. The CDR3 sequence is CASTPGDGYTF. CDR3 DNA, as far as it was read: TGCGCCAGCACCCCGGGGGACGGC.

Note on this clone: With the read ending 3 residues before the CDR3 end, the germline J gene is used to fill in that end. The rearrangement joins TRBV7-3 to TRBJ2-1, with TRBD2 matching over 7 bases. The ends lost 2 bases at V and 0 bases at J; junction bases unmatched: 4. This CDR3 contains 16 residues. Germline V gene data show CDR1 as SGHTA and CDR2 as FQGTGA. The CDR3 sequence: CASSLLGGSSYNEQFF. The CDR3 bases that were read are TGTGCCAGCAGCTTACTGGGCGGGAGCTCCTACAATGAG. The variable domain in full, completed from reference TRBV7-3 and TRBJ2-1, reads GAGVSQTPSNKVTEKGKYVELRCDPISGHTALYWYRQSLGQGPEFLIYFQGTGAADDSGLPNDRFFAVRPEGSVSTLKIQRTERGDSAVYLCASSLLGGSSYNEQFFGPGTRLTVL.